The present TCR beta chain was sequenced within a study of CD8+CD57+ T cells in acquired aplastic anemia (dated by TCRdb to between 2017 and 2018). Background for the entire study: On average, sorted CD4+ and CD8+ cells yielded 3 to 4 ug of extracted DNA, with a range of about 0.18 to 30 ug. A CD8+CD57+ expansion meant a frequency higher than the mean frequency seen in healthy subjects. Overall study outcomes, separate from this receptor: Around 31 CD8+ CDR3 sequences were shared between patients and controls but appeared highly expressed in patients and within their immunodominant clones. CD8+ Simpson's diversity did not differ significantly between patients and healthy controls (P=0.060).

Note on this clonotype: Its antigen specificity is not known. No much larger clonotype is one base removed from it; base qualities were not supplied.

Genomic DNA served as template for TCR beta VDJ combination and CDR3 sequence profiling. An Illumina HiSeq 2000 was used for TCR repertoire sequencing. Per the original workflow: TRBV/TRBJ rearrangement plots, CDR3 size and DJ length profiles, and Simpson's diversity index were used to assess repertoires. Whichever DNA sequence was most abundant in the deep sequencing data was defined as the immunodominant clone. CDR3 amino acid sequences were checked for sharing across subjects and were also compared against the VDJdb database and published repertoires. TCRdb reworked the public reads: Q25 trimming with fastp, MiXCR clone assembly, productive beta chains retained. Rows are unified per CDR3 protein, each entry keeping the most common DNA and genes. V and J calls and clone size were set by TCRdb, not the authors. In all, the sample holds 450,000 to 550,000 distinct CDR3 sequences, and more than 25% of those were seen once. The leading ten clones occupy roughly 0.89% of the sample.

Via the germline V gene, CDR1 is MNHEY and CDR2 SVGAGI. Spanning cysteine to phenylalanine, the CDR3 consists of 14 amino acids. The only DNA kept is the CDR3, 42 bases in frame from the first base. V is pruned by 2 bases and J by 3 bases, leaving 4 bases of the junction without a gene match. Flow cytometry had shown CD8+CD57+ cell expansion in the patients selected for sequencing. Every patient had severe acquired aplastic anemia, diagnosed using the International Study of Aplastic Anemia and Agranulocytosis and Camitta criteria. No patient had received any therapy when blood was sampled. In the study, sorted CD4+ and CD8+ blood T cells from patients with severe aplastic anemia and from healthy subjects underwent deep sequencing of TCR repertoires. Patients were enrolled in the USA under clinicaltrials.gov protocols 00001620, 01623167, 00001397, 00071045, 00081523 and 00961064. Ficoll-Paque density gradient centrifugation was used to isolate peripheral blood mononuclear cells. Before DNA was extracted, CD4+ and CD8+ T cells were sorted using either FACS or magnetic beads.

This TCR came from a human donor with aplastic anemia. Sequencing was done on a sample of sorted CD4+, CD8+, or CD8+CD57+ T cells (not recorded which) from PBMCs. The V and J genes are TRBV6-5 and TRBJ2-7; TRBD2 matches 7 bases in the middle. The CDR3 amino acid sequence is: CASSYDREGYEQYF. The DNA sequence is TGTGCCAGCAGTTACGATAGGGAGGGCTACGAGCAGTACTTC.